This record looks at one T cell receptor (beta chain) sequence and its context. Its antigen is not identified. The sample belongs to a study of T cells after yellow fever vaccination. Study outcomes and limitations: Abundant bulk-derived clonotypes could contaminate FACS-sorted repertoires.

TCRdb recomputed calls from the 5' RACE reads with MiXCR, one row per CDR3 protein. Of 250,000 to 350,000 distinct CDR3 sequences in the sample, 8.7% are singletons; the top ten hold around 3.5%. This CDR3 has 16 residues. In germline, CDR1 is SGHDT, CDR2 YYEEEE. V gave up 0 bases and J gave up 0 bases, with 12 bases separating them. This specimen consisted of CD4+ T cells sorted from PBMCs, obtained 5 days after the yellow fever booster vaccination. The TCR sequence derives from a man younger than 30 who received the YFV17D yellow fever vaccine. The chain carries TRBV5-6 and TRBJ1-2; D gene unclear. CDR3 amino acids: CASSLGGRTSNYGYTF. CDR3 nucleotide sequence: TGTGCCAGCAGCTTGGGAGGGCGAACCTCTAACTATGGCTACACCTTC.